A single sample gave rise to the 15 T cell receptor beta chains below, sequenced in a study of regulatory T cells in long-lasting Graves disease. Researchers made TCR beta libraries by using iRepertoire HTBI primers and running Arm-PCR on CDR3 regions. TCRdb reprocessed the multiplex PCR reads with MiXCR, giving one entry per CDR3 protein. This table holds under 450,000 distinct CDR3 sequences, approximately 10% found once. The time point: newly diagnosed GD, antithyroid drugs for less than 3 months. Following extraction of RNA from PBMCs, that RNA was used to make the TCR library. This sample also appeared in a second study, on T cells in Graves' hyperthyroidism and ophthalmopathy.

Sequencing used peripheral blood mononuclear cells (PBMCs), obtained at new diagnosis, from a patient treated with antithyroid drugs. These receptors were taken from a woman between 18 and 29 years old with Graves disease.

The sample holds a few counts of this clonotype. This may arise from a read error, as a much more abundant clone is one base away. The chain employs TRBV27 and TRBJ1-1; unclear D gene. The CDR3 totals 14 residues. Germline CDR1 and CDR2: MNHEY and SMNVEV (reference sequence). The V end was cut by 7 bases, the J end by 3 bases, with 15 bases between. CDR3 bases: TGTGCCAGCACTCCCCCTCTGGAGTACACTGAAGCTTTCTTT. Translation: CASTPPLEYTEAFF.

The chain links TRBV24-1 to TRBJ2-1; TRBD2 matches at 13 bases. V lost 4 bases to trimming and J lost 5 bases; unmatched junction nucleotides: 4. The CDR3 totals 16 residues. In germline, CDR1 is KGHDR, CDR2 SFDVKD. This CDR3 reads CATSDSTSGRNNEQFF. The CDR3 DNA reads TGTGCCACCAGTGACTCGACTAGCGGGAGGAACAATGAGCAGTTCTTC.

The rearrangement links TRBV7-6 to TRBJ1-1, with D uncertain. Per germline, CDR1 SGHVS and CDR2 FNYEAQ. The CDR3 runs 15 residues. V dropped 5 bases and J dropped 0 bases, with 13 bases sitting between them. CDR3 in DNA: TGTGCCAGCAGCCCGGGTACAGAGATGAACACTGAAGCTTTCTTT. Residues: CASSPGTEMNTEAFF.

This chain connects TRBV9 to TRBJ1-2, with TRBD1 as a possible D gene (5 bases). The V end was cut by 7 bases, the J end by 8 bases, with 21 bases between. Per germline, CDR1 SGDLS and CDR2 YYNGEE. This CDR3 is built from 14 residues. CDR3 residues: CASSPMGQGKGYTF. In nucleotides, the CDR3 is TGTGCCAGCTCTCCCATGGGGCAGGGTAAGGGCTACACCTTC.

This clonotype showed up many times. The chain uses TRBV10-3 and TRBJ2-5; either TRBD1 or TRBD2 may supply D (5 bases each). Germline V gene data show CDR1 as ENHRY and CDR2 as SYGVKD. CDR3 length equals 15 residues. V shed 6 bases and J shed 2 bases, with 16 bases lying between them. CDR3 residues: CAIRGELSVQETQYF. The CDR3 DNA reads as TGTGCCATCAGGGGGGAACTTTCAGTACAAGAGACCCAGTACTTC.

This clonotype was detected many times. The chain recombines TRBV28 with TRBJ1-1; D perhaps matches TRBD1 (5 bases). Germline loops: CDR1 MDHEN, CDR2 SYDVKM. The CDR3 sequence is 14 residues long. The V and J ends lost 3 bases and 2 bases respectively, with 10 bases between them. CDR3 residues: CASSFFQGNTEAFF. The CDR3 DNA reads TGTGCCAGCAGTTTTTTCCAGGGTAACACTGAAGCTTTCTTT.

The chain joins TRBV6-2 or TRBV6-3 to TRBJ1-5; 8 bases agree with TRBD1. V lost 4 bases and J lost 3; bases outside the gene matches: 8. Germline-derived CDR1 and CDR2 are MNHEY and SVGEGT. CDR3 size: 16 residues. The CDR3 spells CASSLAGGWVNQPQHF. The CDR3, as DNA: TGTGCCAGCAGTTTGGCAGGGGGCTGGGTCAATCAGCCCCAGCATTTT.

The chain carries TRBV9 and TRBJ2-7; D call uncertain. Germline lookup yields CDR1 SGDLS and CDR2 YYNGEE. V was cut by 4 bases and J by 2 bases, with 19 bases left in between. The CDR3 length is 16 residues. The CDR3 region is CASSHPRPATTYEQYV. The CDR3 bases are TGTGCCAGCAGCCATCCAAGGCCGGCCACAACCTACGAGCAGTACGTC.

This clonotype has at least ten counts. The V gene is TRBV5-5, the J gene TRBJ1-5, with 8 nucleotides matching TRBD1. The germline V gene encodes CDR1 SGHKS and CDR2 YYEKEE (reference sequence). The V gene end was trimmed by 2 bases and the J gene end by 5 bases; junction bases not matched to a gene: 12. The length of the CDR3 is 17 residues. The CDR3 reads CASSFGQGTIGYQPQHF. As DNA, the CDR3 is TGTGCCAGCAGCTTCGGACAGGGAACAATAGGATATCAGCCCCAGCATTTT.

This clonotype was detected many times. The chain recombines TRBV10-3 with TRBJ2-1; D call uncertain. The CDR3 sequence is 14 residues long. The V gene's germline CDR1 is ENHRY and CDR2 SYGVKD. The ends were cut back, 0 bases at V and 5 bases at J, with 8 bases in the middle. The CDR3 loop is CAISESLVNNEQFF. CDR3 nucleotide sequence: TGTGCCATCAGTGAGTCACTCGTGAACAATGAGCAGTTCTTC.

The V and J genes are TRBV4-3 and TRBJ1-2; the D gene is possibly TRBD1 (5 bases). The CDR3 covers 19 residues. Between the trimmed V and J ends, which lost 1 base and 4 bases, there was a span of 25 bases. The germline V gene has CDR1 LGHNA and CDR2 YSLEER. The CDR3 bases are TGCGCCAGCAGCCAAGCCCGACTTTTTGAGGGGAGGAGGAGCTATGGCTACACCTTC. It encodes CASSQARLFEGRRSYGYTF.

V and J are TRBV5-5 and TRBJ1-2; perhaps TRBD1 as D (5 bases). V lost 2 bases to trimming and J lost 8 bases, with 13 bases between them. CDR3 length: 13 amino acids. The germline V gene encodes CDR1 SGHKS and CDR2 YYEKEE (reference sequence). CDR3 sequence reads: CASSFGAPGGYTF. The CDR3 coding sequence is TGTGCCAGCAGCTTTGGGGCGCCGGGGGGCTACACCTTC. Complete variable domain (other parts from reference TRBV5-5 and TRBJ1-2): DAGVTQSPTHLIKTRGQQVTLRCSPISGHKSVSWYQQVLGQGPQFIFQYYEKEERGRGNFPDRFSARQFPNYSSELNVNALLLGDSALYLCASSFGAPGGYTFGSGTRLTVV.

This clonotype has just a few counts. The gene calls are TRBV6-1 and TRBJ2-7; D is perhaps TRBD2 (6 bases). Germline CDR1 reads MNHNS; CDR2 reads SASEGT. The CDR3 runs 13 residues. Trimming took off 7 bases at V and 12 bases at J, with 22 bases between the two ends. CDR3 residues: CASMGDSLVVVYF. CDR3 in DNA: TGTGCCAGCATGGGGGACTCCCTCGTCGTGGTGTACTTC.

In its sample, this clonotype was seen many times. The chain uses TRBV7-8 and TRBJ2-2; weak D call: TRBD2 (7 bases). The CDR3 has 15 amino acids. The V end was cut by 2 bases, the J end by 4 bases, with 11 bases between. Per germline, CDR1 SGHVS and CDR2 FQNEAQ. The CDR3 loop reads CASSLLGGGTGELFF. CDR3 coding DNA: TGTGCCAGCAGCTTACTGGGAGGGGGCACCGGGGAGCTGTTTTTT.

This clonotype was picked up a small number of times. This may be a read error, as it is one base from a much larger clone. The chain employs TRBV12-3 or TRBV12-4 and TRBJ1-2; D is ambiguous. The CDR3 covers 12 residues. CDR3 sequence: CASSLGGGGYAF. The CDR3 DNA reads as TGTGCCAGCAGTTTAGGGGGAGGAGGCTACGCCTTC.